Here is one TCR beta chain with its context. The antigen remains undetermined. The sample comes from a study of neoadjuvant anti-PD-1 for oral cavity cancer. Study overall: Around day 43, patients without progression received a fourth nivolumab dose before surgery. Study results and limitations: After neoadjuvant nivolumab, PBMC T cell clonality was significantly higher in non-responders than responders. With a few patients per group, TCR findings need larger cohorts.

Blood libraries mostly used roughly 500 ng genomic DNA, six replicates each. Generated by immunoSEQ multiplex PCR, the TCRdb table keeps only in-frame clones and is missing some. In the table there are 50,000 to 65,000 clones, around four fifths of which are singletons. Sequencing was performed on PBMCs, taken before nivolumab (anti-PD-1) treatment. The source of this sequence is a person aged 35-80 years with oral cavity squamous cell carcinoma.

CDR3 loop: CASSGTGRHEQYF. The CDR3 bases are TGTGCCAGCAGTGGGACAGGGAGGCACGAGCAGTACTTC. V is TRBV6-1 and J is TRBJ2-7; 8 bases fit TRBD1. Germline CDR1 MNHNS, CDR2 SASEGT. V shed 4 bases and J 5 bases; nucleotides not matched to a gene: 4. The CDR3 is 13 residues long.